What follows are 2 T cell receptor beta chains derived from one specimen sequenced in a study of OX40 agonist ivuxolimab in advanced cancers. This table comes from immunoSEQ multiplex PCR, and its TCRdb copy is limited to in-frame clones, with some not included. The repertoire consists of about 56,000 clones, with 80% to 95% occurring once and the leading ten covering roughly 25%. Specimen: CD4+ or CD8+ T cells sorted from blood, collected in a trial of the OX40 agonist ivuxolimab. The receptors shown here come from an adult with an advanced solid tumor such as melanoma, head and neck, liver or kidney cancer.

As to this clone: Additional DNA sequences in this sample encode the identical CDR3. The gene calls are TRBV30 and TRBJ2-5, with TRBD2 identical over 7 bases. The CDR3 covers 14 residues. Germline V gene sequence: CDR1 GTSNPN, CDR2 SVGIG (reference sequence). Unmatched junction bases numbered 4, after V lost 1 base and J lost 2 bases. In DNA form, the CDR3 reads TGTGCCTGGAGTGGGGGGGGAGTACAAGAGACCCAGTACTTC. Translating it yields CAWSGGGVQETQYF.

The chain has TRBV27 and TRBJ2-1; TRBD2 matches at 11 bases. The CDR3 loop spans 14 amino acids. CDR1 and CDR2 from the germline V gene are MNHEY and SMNVEV (reference sequence). The ends lost 3 bases at V and 6 bases at J; junction bases unmatched: 1. CDR3 region: CASSFGTSGNEQFF. Written as DNA, the CDR3 is TGTGCCAGCAGTTTTGGGACTAGCGGCAATGAGCAGTTCTTC.